The 13 T cell receptor beta chains presented below share a single source sample, sequenced in a study of blood T cell repertoires in COVID-19. TCRdb's copy holds only in-frame clones and misses some; the assay was immunoSEQ multiplex PCR. The table has roughly 120,000 clones, approximately 81% seen once. The specimen was peripheral blood. Every receptor here comes from a man aged 40-49 years with acute or convalescent COVID-19.

This sequence joins TRBV6-5 and TRBJ2-3; possible D gene TRBD2, 5 bases. Germline V gene lookup returns CDR1 MNHEY and CDR2 SVGAGI. The CDR3 totals 15 residues. The V and J ends lost 4 bases and 1 base respectively, with 12 bases between them. This CDR3 reads CASSSNGGGTDTQYF. CDR3 sequence (DNA): TGTGCCAGCAGTTCGAATGGAGGTGGCACAGATACGCAGTATTTT.

On this clone itself: This sample also contains other DNA sequences that code for the same CDR3. The chain employs TRBV5-4 and TRBJ2-6; D gene ambiguous. The CDR3 has 16 residues. Germline-derived CDR1 and CDR2 are SGHNT and YYREEE (reference sequence). Trimming removed 1 base from V and 0 bases from J, with 8 bases in between. This chain's CDR3 is CASSLIRSSGANVLTF. The CDR3 DNA reads TGTGCCAGCAGCTTGATACGGAGCTCTGGGGCCAACGTCCTGACTTTC.

The chain recombines TRBV5-4 with TRBJ2-7; 8 bases align to TRBD1. Germline V gene data show CDR1 as SGHNT and CDR2 as YYREEE (reference sequence). V trimming: 3 bases; J trimming: 6 bases; junction bases outside the gene matches: 8. The CDR3 covers 14 residues. The CDR3: CASSSLGTGGEQYF. CDR3 DNA sequence: TGTGCCAGCAGCTCCCTAGGGACAGGTGGCGAGCAGTACTTC.

V and J are TRBV7-9 and TRBJ2-7, with 8 nucleotides matching TRBD1. Per germline, CDR1 SEHNR and CDR2 FQNEAQ (reference sequence). The CDR3 loop spans 13 amino acids. The V gene end was trimmed by 3 bases and the J gene end by 5 bases; junction bases not matched to a gene: 3. CDR3 nucleotides: TGTGCCAGCAGCTTCATACAGGGGGACGAGCAGTACTTC. Protein product: CASSFIQGDEQYF.

This chain connects TRBV19 to TRBJ2-2, with 7 bases fitting TRBD2. Germline CDR1 reads LNHDA; CDR2 reads SQIVND (reference sequence). CDR3 length equals 13 residues. V was pared by 3 bases and J by 6 bases, with 1 base of the junction left unmatched. CDR3 DNA sequence: TGTGCCAGTAGTATGGGGGGGGCCGGGGAGCTGTTTTTT. This codes for CASSMGGAGELFF. Full variable domain (missing parts from reference TRBV19 and TRBJ2-2): DGGITQSPKYLFRKEGQNVTLSCEQNLNHDAMYWYRQDPGQGLRLIYYSQIVNDFQKGDIAEGYSVSREKKESFPLTVTSAQKNPTAFYLCASSMGGAGELFFGEGSRLTVL.

The rearrangement joins TRBV9 to TRBJ2-1; tentative D call: TRBD1 (6 bases). The CDR3 extends over 15 amino acids. Trimming shortened V by 0 bases and J by 2 bases, and 9 bases separated the two germline ends. Germline values: CDR1 SGDLS, CDR2 YYNGEE. The chain's CDR3 is CASSVEGVPYNEQFF. As DNA, the CDR3 is TGTGCCAGCAGCGTAGAGGGGGTCCCCTACAATGAGCAGTTCTTC.

A single count supports this clone. The CDR3 loop is CASSPRYSSGNTIYF. CDR3 DNA sequence: TGTGCCAGCAGCCCCCGCTATAGCTCTGGAAACACCATATATTTT. The chain uses TRBV9 and TRBJ1-3; D unresolved. CDR1 is SGDLS and CDR2 is YYNGEE in the germline V gene. Trimming stripped 4 bases from V and 0 bases from J, with 11 bases between. This CDR3 is built from 15 residues.

Remarks on this clone: The identical CDR3 is also encoded by other nucleotide sequences in the sample. This chain joins TRBV12-3 or TRBV12-4 and TRBJ2-7; D ambiguous. V was cut by 1 base and J by 1 base, with 5 bases left in between. This CDR3 spans 13 amino acids. CDR3 DNA: TGTGCCAGCAGTTTAGACAATTCCTACGAGCAGTACTTC. This sequence encodes CASSLDNSYEQYF.

CDR3 sequence reads: CSVTPGLAGGPEQYF. The CDR3 DNA is TGCAGCGTGACCCCCGGACTAGCGGGGGGGCCTGAGCAGTACTTC. This chain connects TRBV29-1 to TRBJ2-7, with 15 bases that match TRBD2. The V gene end was trimmed by 6 bases and the J gene end by 7 bases; junction bases not matched to a gene: 10. This CDR3 comprises 15 residues. Germline V CDR1 and CDR2: SQVTM, ANQGSEA.

The chain links TRBV4-2 to TRBJ2-3, with TRBD1 matching 8 bases. V gave up 1 base and J gave up 2 bases; unmatched junction bases: 5. There are 16 residues in the CDR3. Germline CDR1 is LGHNA and CDR2 is YNFKEQ. CDR3 residues: CASSQGGGQVTDTQYF. Written as DNA, the CDR3 is TGTGCCAGCAGCCAAGGAGGGGGACAGGTCACAGATACGCAGTATTTT.

The chain combines TRBV19 with TRBJ2-7; maybe TRBD1 (5 bases). Per the germline V gene, CDR1 is LNHDA and CDR2 is SQIVND (reference sequence). Deletions cut 5 bases from V and 6 bases from J, with 14 bases between. The CDR3 covers 13 residues. The CDR3 loop reads CASSVRQGGEQYF. The CDR3 bases are TGTGCCAGTAGTGTACGGCAGGGTGGCGAGCAGTACTTC.

About this clone: Additional DNA sequences in this sample encode the identical CDR3. The chain combines TRBV12-3 or TRBV12-4 with TRBJ2-7; D unclear. With 5 bases removed from V and 0 bases from J, the gap between germline ends came to 5 bases. The CDR3 contains 12 residues. CDR3 amino acids: CASSRDSYEQYF. As DNA, the CDR3 is TGTGCCAGCAGTCGCGACTCCTACGAGCAGTACTTC.

The CDR3 DNA is TGTGCCAGCATTATAGGAGGAGGGGAAAAACTGTTTTTT. Translated: CASIIGGGEKLFF. V gene TRBV2 combines with J gene TRBJ1-4; no definite D call. Between the trimmed V and J ends, which lost 7 bases and 8 bases, there was a span of 14 bases. CDR3 length: 13 residues. Germline CDR1 and CDR2: SNHLY and FYNNEI.